The entry that follows covers one T cell receptor beta chain sequence. The sample belongs to a study of blood T cells in healthy people across ages. Germline V gene data show CDR1 as SGHTA and CDR2 as FQGNSA. This CDR3 contains 13 residues. Trimming pared 5 bases from V and 7 bases from J, leaving 14 bases between. Combining a sample-barcoded 5' primer with a J-beta primer mix, a second PCR ran for about 7 to 12 cycles. TCRdb independently ran MiXCR on the 5' RACE reads; one entry per CDR3 protein. The sample has about 580,000 distinct CDR3 sequences, 40% to 55% seen once. The TCR was taken from a man of 80 years or more in good health. V gene TRBV7-2 combines with J gene TRBJ1-1; maybe TRBD1 (6 bases). Sequenced: blood. For the CDR3, the DNA is TGTGCCAGCAGCCTACAGGGTGGTGATGAAGCTTTCTTT. Residues: CASSLQGGDEAFF.